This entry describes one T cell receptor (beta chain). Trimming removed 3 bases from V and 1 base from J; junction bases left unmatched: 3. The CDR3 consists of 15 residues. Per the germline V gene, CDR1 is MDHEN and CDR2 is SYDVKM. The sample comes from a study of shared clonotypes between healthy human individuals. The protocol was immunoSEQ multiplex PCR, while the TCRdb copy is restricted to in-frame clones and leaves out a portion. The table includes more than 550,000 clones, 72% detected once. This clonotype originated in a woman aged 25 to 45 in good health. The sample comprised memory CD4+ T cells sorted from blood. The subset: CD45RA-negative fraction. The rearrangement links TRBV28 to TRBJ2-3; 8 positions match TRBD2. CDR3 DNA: TGTGCCAGCAGTTTCCCAGCGGGAGGCACAGATACGCAGTATTTT. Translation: CASSFPAGGTDTQYF.